The 2 T cell receptor beta chains reported below all come from one sample, sequenced in a study of blood T cells in healthy people across ages. With a J-beta primer mix and a sample-barcoded 5' primer, a second PCR ran about 7 to 12 cycles. TCRdb passed the 5' RACE reads through MiXCR, listing each CDR3 protein once. The table has some 900,000 distinct CDR3 sequences, more than 25% seen once. The sample comprised blood. The receptors derive from a woman aged 80 or older in good health.

As for this clonotype: This may be a read error, as it is one base from a much larger clone. The rearrangement uses TRBV5-1 and TRBJ2-2; TRBD2 agrees at 7 bases. Germline V lookup: CDR1 SGHRS, CDR2 YFSETQ. The CDR3 runs to 15 residues. The CDR3: CASNRLAANTGERFF. The DNA for the CDR3 is TGCGCCAGCAATCGGCTAGCGGCGAACACCGGGGAGCGGTTTTTT.

This chain joins TRBV11-2 and TRBJ2-2; D tentatively reads TRBD1 or TRBD2 (5 bases each). Looked up from germline, CDR1 is SGHAT and CDR2 is FQNNGV. Trimming shortened V by 3 bases and J by 1 base, and 15 bases separated the two germline ends. This CDR3 comprises 17 residues. The CDR3 sequence is CASSFSGTSMNTGELFF. In nucleotides, the CDR3 is TGTGCCAGCAGCTTTTCCGGGACCTCAATGAACACCGGGGAGCTGTTTTTT.